Reported below is one T cell receptor (beta chain). Original data processing: By means of reference gene primer amplification, nucleated cell counts were estimated. Libraries were prepared by immunoSEQ multiplex PCR; TCRdb keeps only in-frame clonotypes and omits some of them. The D gene and trimming were derived from the DNA, and the V and J assignments and clone size from that table. The sample has about 290,000 clones, around 81% seen once. This record belongs to a study of blood T cell repertoires in COVID-19. Study context: Samples taken during acute and convalescent COVID-19 were collected in the United States, Italy and Spain. Sample material is recorded as cDNA or gDNA derived from T cells, B-cell-depleted T cells, or PBMCs.

V shed 6 bases and J shed 5 bases, with 16 bases lying between them. CDR3 length: 14 amino acids. Looked up from germline, CDR1 is KGHSH and CDR2 is LQKENI. This receptor was obtained from a woman aged 45-60 years with active or convalescent COVID-19. Material: peripheral blood. This chain uses TRBV18 with TRBJ1-2; TRBD1 is a possible D gene (6 bases). For the CDR3, the DNA is TGTGCCAGCTCCCCCGGACAGTGGAAGTATGGCTACACCTTC. Translated: CASSPGQWKYGYTF. The full variable domain, completed using reference TRBV18 and TRBJ1-2, is NAGVMQNPRHLVRRRGQEARLRCSPMKGHSHVYWYRQLPEEGLKFMVYLQKENIIDESGMPKERFSAEFPKEGPSILRIQQVVRGDSAAYFCASSPGQWKYGYTFGSGTRLTVV.